This TCR beta chain was profiled in a study of cytomegalovirus exposure and HLA in healthy donors (dated by TCRdb to the late 2010s). Regarding the study in general: According to an earlier analysis of a few hundred of the donors, about 179 million T cells yielded 90 million to 140 million unique TCR beta sequences and about 300 Gb of sequence data. Roughly 300 gigabases of sequencing data and around 85 million unique TCR sequences made up an early release that covered nearly 650 HLA-typed donors. The genetic ancestry cluster associated with self-reported Caucasian donors included 80% to 90% of the 398 genotyped donors. The study aimed to test whether signatures of past pathogen exposure could be identified by cataloging public T cell receptors. The study profiled the T cell repertoires of about 640 subjects by immunosequencing and related them to cytomegalovirus serostatus. In addition to the first cohort of roughly 670 subjects, a separate validation cohort of approximately 130 different subjects was used. To predict cytomegalovirus infection status, the study combined high-throughput TCR immunosequencing, statistical association of individual TCRs with disease status, and machine learning. To study patterns of TCR occurrence, a later analysis re-analyzed previously published TCR beta repertoires from several hundred donors and added high-resolution HLA genotyping. The later analysis used no new phenotypic data to find candidate immune exposures, relying instead on TCR beta sequences and their occurrence across donors. In an earlier analysis of 587 of the donors, high-throughput TCR beta sequencing was used to judge whether each TCR beta V gene segment behaved as functional or pseudogenic. Alongside the repertoire data, information on donor age, sex, ethnicity and CMV serostatus was compiled. A later genetic analysis used genome-wide SNP genotypes for about three fifths of the 666 donors, treating that subset as a discovery cohort. All discovery cohort repertoires had been generated on a single sequencing platform. Both class I and class II loci were covered by HLA typing, at four-digit resolution. Typing coverage varied by locus: about 629-630 donors for A, B, C, DRB1 and DQB1; under 550 for DQA1; about 600 for DPA1; roughly 450 for DPB1. Roughly five DR-DQ haplotypes were handled as single units for association and clustering because linkage in the cohort was strong. Among roughly 400 genotyped donors of the cohort, an average of around 250,000 unique TCR beta nucleotide sequences was sequenced per donor, of which approximately 18% were non-productive. The full study reports these points: Correlated functional status among segregating V segments might reflect linkage disequilibrium, but an unknown experimental factor could not be ruled out. An association between a missense DCLRE1C variant and V-gene and J-gene trimming of TCR beta chains was found in a later genetic analysis and replicated in an independent cohort. CMV serostatus was the only immune exposure information available for the cohort. A few of the identified cytomegalovirus-associated TCR beta chains were confirmed in vitro to be specific for cytomegalovirus antigens. Because HLA typing was unavailable for some donors at each locus, only the typed subset was used in association tests. An earlier analysis of some 590 of the donors showed that most TCR beta V segments appeared in productive rearrangements either about 90% or about 30% of the time, which broadly matched IMGT annotations. A further reported finding was that TCR beta sequences accurately predicted the HLA-A and HLA-B alleles for most subjects in the first cohort. This cohort had only TCR beta chains sequenced, and the lack of alpha or paired-chain data limited which features could be detected. The earlier analysis of some 560 of the donors excluded roughly 16 rarely observed V segments, including chromosome 9 orphons, because counts were too low. According to a later analysis, most CMV-associated TCR beta chains appeared to be HLA-restricted, and the HLA associations seemed to be driven largely by CMV exposure. In both the original and validation cohorts, the classifier was reported to diagnose cytomegalovirus status with high specificity and sensitivity. The study listed approximately 160 TCR beta chains as associated with cytomegalovirus. A later analysis found that TCR association rates varied across HLA loci, with DRB1 alleles showing the most associated TCRs and HLA-C alleles the fewest. Compared with equally common non-associated chains, HLA-associated TCR beta chains in a later analysis were more clonally expanded and had lower generation probabilities. While some public TCRs were present in many individuals, most TCR sequences turned up only very rarely across donors. The presence/absence analyses assumed that sequencing depth was roughly uniform across donors, and that assumption may not be true. Strong co-occurrence of HLA alleles, especially DR and DQ, made assigning TCR associations to individual alleles difficult. A later genetic analysis reported fewer N-insertions in productive TCRs among donors in an Asian-associated ancestry cluster than the roughly 650-donor mean. A cluster of highly shared sequence variants was judged likely to represent a technical artifact of the sequencing pipeline. At a false discovery rate of 0.05, a later analysis linked 16,000 or so TCR beta sequences to specific HLA alleles. Several of the top co-occurrence clusters appeared to be linked to parvovirus B19, influenza, CMV and Epstein-Barr virus, according to a later analysis. It was suggested by the authors that the approach could potentially be generalized to other disease states and immunological phenotypes. Because the 87-base-pair reads could not distinguish some IMGT-functional V segments, including TRBV6-2 and TRBV6-3, those segments were excluded.

Worth noting for this clone: Which antigen it targets is not known. No per-base quality is available; no much larger clone lies one base away.

The library was built by means of the immunoSEQ multiplex PCR assay. The multiplex PCR relied on a mix of 60 forward primers for TCR Vbeta segments and 13 reverse primers for TCR Jbeta segments. Amplification of the CDR3 region of rearranged TCR beta genes was performed with a multiplex PCR assay on genomic DNA. Amplified TCR beta libraries were sequenced as 87-base-pair reads on the Illumina HiSeq System. Per the authors' processing: A later analysis tallied about 77 million unique TCR beta chains across the 640 or so repertoires, and approximately 9.9 million of those chains were shared by two or more donors. Raw reads were error-corrected and collapsed into unique sequences with a nearest-neighbor algorithm that merged closely related sequences to remove PCR and sequencing errors. To assign V, D and J gene segments, CDR3 sequences were aligned to IMGT reference sequences. For a sequence to be retained, a match of at least six nucleotides to both a V gene segment and a J gene segment was required. Rearrangements were classified as productive when the CDR3 lacked stop codons and remained in frame with V and J, and all other rearrangements were classified as non-productive. CDR3 was defined by IMGT convention, running from the second conserved V-encoded cysteine to the conserved J-encoded phenylalanine. Sequences without an unambiguous match to a single V gene segment were excluded from the earlier analysis of approximately 560 of the donors. An earlier analysis of several hundred of the donors classified V segments as functional when productive rearrangements were above 56.7% and as segregating when the standard deviation between donors was above 5%. A statistical classification framework was built for diagnosing cytomegalovirus status from the catalog of TCR beta chain sequences. In a later analysis, V and J genes were assigned by comparing TCR nucleotide sequences against IMGT/GENE-DB human TR gene sequences. The TCRdist pipeline was used in a later analysis to assign CDR3 sequences and most-parsimonious VDJ recombination scenarios. In a later analysis, each TCR beta chain was defined by its CDR3 amino acid sequence together with its V-gene family, and reads lacking a unique V-gene family were excluded. In a later analysis, fewer than 600 highly shared, low-generation-probability nucleotide sequences were removed to address suspected cross-contamination and a sequencing artifact. In a later analysis, a clonal expansion index for each public chain was calculated from normalized within-repertoire ranks of inferred template counts. A later analysis computed generation probabilities with a VDJ recombination model fitted to out-of-frame rearrangements, and checked the results against IGoR. A later analysis scored TCR-TCR, TCR-HLA and TCR-CMV co-occurrence with hypergeometric tests, applying a repertoire-size bias correction to TCR pairs. To estimate false discovery rates, a later analysis permuted the HLA or CMV assignments 20 times. In a later analysis, co-occurring TCRs were grouped with DBSCAN, and TCRdist sequence similarity was added when clustering was performed within HLA-allele-positive subsets. Repertoires with fewer than 30,000 or more than 120,000 public chains were left out of co-occurrence clustering, as were four to six repertoires with anomalous nucleotide sharing. The clones in this table, taken by TCRdb from immuneACCESS, are in-frame only. Not every clone is retained; where verified, under half of the shortfall comes from an unresolved V gene, and the cause of the rest is unknown. The DNA gave D and trimming, while V, J and clone size come from that table. The sample includes about 200,000 clones, with roughly 81% observed a single time. The ten largest clones add up to less than 2.5% of the sample.

CDR1 is given as SGHTA and CDR2 as FQGTGA, both from the germline V gene. The junction shows trimming of 6 bases on V and 1 base on J, and the gene matches do not reach 6 bases of it. The CDR3 spans 15 residues, from the cysteine through the phenylalanine. This entry keeps only the CDR3 DNA: 45 bases, framed from base 1. The cohort was made up of about 670 healthy bone marrow donors. All cohort members were sampled while nominally healthy, although unrecorded immune exposures were likely present. The donor was CMV seropositive and was included in the group of around 300 seropositive cohort members. A peripheral blood sample was provided by each donor, and peripheral blood mononuclear cells were used for TCR beta sequencing. The Qiagen DNeasy Blood Extraction Kit was used to extract genomic DNA from the blood cell samples.

The chain is made from TRBV7-3 and TRBJ2-5, and TRBD2 matches 9 of the central bases. Sequenced: PBMCs. This sequence was found in a woman between 25 and 40 years old in good health and CMV-seropositive. The CDR3 is CASSLAGGIQETQYF. In nucleotide form, the sequence is TGTGCCAGCAGTCTGGCGGGGGGGATCCAAGAGACCCAGTACTTC.